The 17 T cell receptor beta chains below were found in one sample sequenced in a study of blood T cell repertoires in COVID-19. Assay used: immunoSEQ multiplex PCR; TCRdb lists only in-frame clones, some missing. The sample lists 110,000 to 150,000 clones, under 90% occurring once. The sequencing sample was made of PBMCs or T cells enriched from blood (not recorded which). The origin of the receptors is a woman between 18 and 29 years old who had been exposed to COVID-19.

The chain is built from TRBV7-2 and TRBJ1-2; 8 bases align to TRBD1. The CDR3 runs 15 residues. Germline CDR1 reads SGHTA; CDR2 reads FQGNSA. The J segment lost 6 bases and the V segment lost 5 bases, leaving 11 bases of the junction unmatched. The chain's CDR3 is CASSLRRTGLNGYTF. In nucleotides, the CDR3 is TGTGCCAGCAGCCTACGGCGGACAGGGTTGAATGGCTACACCTTC.

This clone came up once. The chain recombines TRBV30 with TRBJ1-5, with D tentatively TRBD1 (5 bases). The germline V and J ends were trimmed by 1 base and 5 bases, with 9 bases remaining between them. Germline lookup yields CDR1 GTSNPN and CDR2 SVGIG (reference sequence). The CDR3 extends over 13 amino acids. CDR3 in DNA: TGTGCCTGGAGTGGACGGGGGGATCAGCCCCAGCATTTT. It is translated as CAWSGRGDQPQHF.

DNA of the CDR3: TGCGCCAGCAGCCAAGATCCCATCTTAGAGGCCTATAATTCACCCCTCCACTTT. It encodes CASSQDPILEAYNSPLHF. The chain joins TRBV4-1 to TRBJ1-6; D uncertain. CDR3 length: 18 residues. V lost 0 bases and J lost 2, with 14 bases in between. Germline loops: CDR1 MGHRA, CDR2 YSYEKL.

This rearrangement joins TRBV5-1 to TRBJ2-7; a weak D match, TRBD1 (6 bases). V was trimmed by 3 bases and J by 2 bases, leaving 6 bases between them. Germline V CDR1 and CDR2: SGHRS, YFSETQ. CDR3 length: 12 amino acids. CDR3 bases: TGCGCCAGCAGCTCAGGGGCCTACGAGCAGTACTTC. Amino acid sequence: CASSSGAYEQYF.

CDR3: CASSIQPGQGTYGYTF. CDR3 coding DNA: TGTGCCAGCTCAATCCAGCCGGGACAAGGAACCTATGGCTACACCTTC. The chain has TRBV18 and TRBJ1-2, with TRBD1 as a possible D gene (6 bases). Trimming removed 5 bases from V and 4 bases from J, with 20 bases in between. Looked up from germline, CDR1 is KGHSH and CDR2 is LQKENI. This CDR3 is built from 16 residues.

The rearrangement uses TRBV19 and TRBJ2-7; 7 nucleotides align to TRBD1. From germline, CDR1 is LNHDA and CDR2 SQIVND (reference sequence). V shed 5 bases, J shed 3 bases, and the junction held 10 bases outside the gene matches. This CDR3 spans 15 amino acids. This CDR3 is CASSRSGQLRYEQYF. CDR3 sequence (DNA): TGTGCCAGTAGTCGCTCGGGACAGCTCCGCTACGAGCAGTACTTC.

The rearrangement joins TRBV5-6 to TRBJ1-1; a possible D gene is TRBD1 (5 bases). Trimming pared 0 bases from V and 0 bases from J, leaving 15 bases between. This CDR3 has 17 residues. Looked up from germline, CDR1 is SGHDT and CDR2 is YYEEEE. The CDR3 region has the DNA TGTGCCAGCAGCTTGGAGATTAGGGGCCGGATGAACACTGAAGCTTTCTTT. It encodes CASSLEIRGRMNTEAFF. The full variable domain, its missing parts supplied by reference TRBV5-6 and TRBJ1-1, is DAGVTQSPTHLIKTRGQQVTLRCSPKSGHDTVSWYQQALGQGPQFIFQYYEEEERQRGNFPDRFSGHQFPNYSSELNVNALLLGDSALYLCASSLEIRGRMNTEAFFGQGTRLTVV.

CDR3 sequence (DNA): TGTGCCAGCAGTGGACTAGCCCAAAGCTCCTACGAGCAGTACTTC. As protein: CASSGLAQSSYEQYF. This rearrangement joins TRBV6-2 or TRBV6-3 to TRBJ2-7, with 8 bases aligning to TRBD2. Looked up from germline, CDR1 is MNHEY and CDR2 is SVGEGT. The CDR3 runs 15 residues. V was pared by 5 bases and J by 0 bases, with 6 bases of the junction left unmatched.

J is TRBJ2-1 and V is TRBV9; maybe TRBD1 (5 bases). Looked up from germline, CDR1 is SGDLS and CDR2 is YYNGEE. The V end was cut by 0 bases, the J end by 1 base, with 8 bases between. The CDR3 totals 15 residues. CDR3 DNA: TGTGCCAGCAGCGTAGAAAGGGGTTCCTACAATGAGCAGTTCTTC. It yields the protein CASSVERGSYNEQFF.

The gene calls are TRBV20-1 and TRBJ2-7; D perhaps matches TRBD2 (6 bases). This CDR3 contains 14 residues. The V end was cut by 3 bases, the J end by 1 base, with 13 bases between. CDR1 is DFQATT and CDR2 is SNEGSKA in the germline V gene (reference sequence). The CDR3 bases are TGCAGTGCTAGTCGCAAGCGGGTTTCCTACGAGCAGTACTTC. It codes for CSASRKRVSYEQYF.

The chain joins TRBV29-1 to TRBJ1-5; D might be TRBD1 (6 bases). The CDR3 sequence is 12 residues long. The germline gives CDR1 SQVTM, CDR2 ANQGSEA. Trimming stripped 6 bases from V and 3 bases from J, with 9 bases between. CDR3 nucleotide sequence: TGCAGCGTCCGACAGGACAATCAGCCCCAGCATTTT. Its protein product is CSVRQDNQPQHF.

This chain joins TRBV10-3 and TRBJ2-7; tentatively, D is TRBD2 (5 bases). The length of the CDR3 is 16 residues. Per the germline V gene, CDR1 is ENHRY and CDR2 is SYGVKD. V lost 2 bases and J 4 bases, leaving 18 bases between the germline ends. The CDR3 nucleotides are TGTGCCATCAGTGAGCCCGAAGTAAGCGGAGAATACGAGCAGTACTTC. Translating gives CAISEPEVSGEYEQYF.

CDR3 residues: CASSSRQVQETQYF. The CDR3 DNA follows: TGTGCCAGTAGTTCTCGACAGGTTCAAGAGACCCAGTACTTC. V is TRBV19 and J is TRBJ2-5; perhaps TRBD1 as D (6 bases). This CDR3 is built from 14 residues. CDR1 and CDR2 (germline): LNHDA, SQIVND (reference sequence). The germline V and J ends were trimmed by 5 bases and 2 bases, with 12 bases remaining between them. Together with reference TRBV19 and TRBJ2-5, the CDR3 gives the full variable domain: DGGITQSPKYLFRKEGQNVTLSCEQNLNHDAMYWYRQDPGQGLRLIYYSQIVNDFQKGDIAEGYSVSREKKESFPLTVTSAQKNPTAFYLCASSSRQVQETQYFGPGTRLLVL.

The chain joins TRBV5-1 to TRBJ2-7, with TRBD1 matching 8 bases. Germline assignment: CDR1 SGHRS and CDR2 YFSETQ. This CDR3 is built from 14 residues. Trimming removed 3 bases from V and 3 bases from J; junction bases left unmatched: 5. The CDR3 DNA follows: TGCGCCAGCAGCTCGGGCAGGGGGCTCTACGAGCAGTACTTC. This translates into CASSSGRGLYEQYF.

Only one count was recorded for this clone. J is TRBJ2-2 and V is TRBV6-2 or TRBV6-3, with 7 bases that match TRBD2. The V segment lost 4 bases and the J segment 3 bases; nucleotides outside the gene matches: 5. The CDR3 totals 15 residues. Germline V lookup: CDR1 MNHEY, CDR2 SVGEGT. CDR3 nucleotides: TGTGCCAGCAGTTGGTGGGGGGGAGACACCGGGGAGCTGTTTTTT. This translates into CASSWWGGDTGELFF.

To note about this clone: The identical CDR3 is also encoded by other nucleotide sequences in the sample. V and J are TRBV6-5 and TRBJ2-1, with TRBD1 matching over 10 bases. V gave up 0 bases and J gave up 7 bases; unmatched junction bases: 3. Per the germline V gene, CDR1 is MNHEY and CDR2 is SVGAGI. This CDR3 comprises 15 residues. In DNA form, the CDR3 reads TGTGCCAGCAGTTACTCGGGACAGGGGAATAATGAGCAGTTCTTC. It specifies CASSYSGQGNNEQFF.

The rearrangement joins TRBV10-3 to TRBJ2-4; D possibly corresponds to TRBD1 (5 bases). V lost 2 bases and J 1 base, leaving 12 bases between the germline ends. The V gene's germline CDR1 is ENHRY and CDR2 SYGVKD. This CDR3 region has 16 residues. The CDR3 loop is CAISEGEAGAKNIQYF. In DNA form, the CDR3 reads TGTGCCATCAGTGAGGGCGAAGCAGGGGCCAAAAACATTCAGTACTTC.